This entry concerns a single T cell receptor beta chain. Germline assignment: CDR1 SNHLY and CDR2 FYNNEI. V shed 2 bases and J 11 bases; nucleotides not matched to a gene: 10. This CDR3 region has 16 residues. The data are from a study of cytomegalovirus exposure and HLA in healthy donors. Study as a whole: Unique TCRs numbering roughly 85 million, obtained from HLA-typed donors, made up an early data release.

PCR was performed using 60 Vbeta and 13 Jbeta primers. The table came from immunoSEQ multiplex PCR; TCRdb's copy has only in-frame clones and leaves some out. The table includes some 170,000 clones, about 83% detected once. The material sequenced was PBMCs. The origin of this receptor is a woman in her 30s in good health and CMV-seronegative. The gene calls are TRBV2 and TRBJ2-5; TRBD2 agrees at 14 bases. The CDR3: CASSERRLAGGESQYF. CDR3 DNA: TGTGCCAGCAGTGAAAGGAGACTAGCGGGGGGGGAGTCACAGTACTTC. The whole variable domain, remainder taken from reference TRBV2 and TRBJ2-5, is EPEVTQTPSHQVTQMGQEVILRCVPISNHLYFYWYRQILGQKVEFLVSFYNNEISEKSEIFDDQFSVERPDGSNFTLKIRSTKLEDSAMYFCASSERRLAGGESQYFGPGTRLLVL.